This entry lists 10 T cell receptor beta chains sequenced from one sample in a study of blood T cell repertoires in COVID-19. Only in-frame clones appear in the TCRdb table, and some are missing; sequencing was by immunoSEQ multiplex PCR. This sample yields 360,000 or so clones, of which approximately 89% are seen a single time; about 3.9% belongs to the top ten. The source material was peripheral blood. These receptors were collected from an older woman with COVID-19, enrolled during active disease.

In DNA form, the CDR3 reads TGTGCCAGCAGTCGGGGGGGGACCTTCCCTCCGAACACCGGGGAGCTGTTTTTT. Protein product: CASSRGGTFPPNTGELFF. The rearrangement uses TRBV6-6 and TRBJ2-2; 8 nucleotides match TRBD2. Germline CDR1 MNHNY, CDR2 SVGAGI (reference sequence). This CDR3 is 18 amino acids long. Trimming removed 5 bases from V and 0 bases from J; junction bases left unmatched: 11.

The chain joins TRBV7-9 to TRBJ1-5; 8 bases agree with TRBD1. Germline V gene sequence: CDR1 SEHNR, CDR2 FQNEAQ (reference sequence). J gave up 6 bases and V 4 bases, and 8 bases lay outside the gene matches. This CDR3 contains 15 residues. DNA of the CDR3: TGTGCCAGCAGCTCCGTAGGACAGGGTATTCAGCCCCAGCATTTT. The encoded protein is CASSSVGQGIQPQHF.

This clone is a singleton in its sample. The chain links TRBV28 to TRBJ2-3; D may be TRBD2 (5 bases). The CDR3 spans 13 residues. Germline CDR1 is MDHEN and CDR2 is SYDVKM. V was pared by 3 bases and J by 5 bases, with 9 bases between. The CDR3 spells CASSLRVQDTQYF. Written as DNA, the CDR3 is TGTGCCAGCAGTTTGAGGGTACAAGATACGCAGTATTTT. The full variable domain, completed using reference TRBV28 and TRBJ2-3, is DVKVTQSSRYLVKRTGEKVFLECVQDMDHENMFWYRQDPGLGLRLIYFSYDVKMKEKGDIPEGYSVSREKKERFSLILESASTNQTSMYLCASSLRVQDTQYFGPGTRLTVL.

The chain combines TRBV19 with TRBJ1-4, with D unresolved. Per the germline V gene, CDR1 is LNHDA and CDR2 is SQIVND (reference sequence). Trimming took 3 bases from V and 8 from J, leaving 13 bases between them. The CDR3 consists of 14 residues. CDR3 sequence: CASSIGGGEEKLFF. The CDR3, as DNA: TGTGCCAGTAGTATTGGAGGAGGAGAAGAAAAACTGTTTTTT.

CDR3 nucleotides: TGTGCCAGCAGTTACTCGCCCTTCGAAGACCTAGCGGGGGGCACCGGGGAGCTGTTTTTT. Its translation: CASSYSPFEDLAGGTGELFF. The chain recombines TRBV6-2 or TRBV6-3 with TRBJ2-2, with 11 positions matching TRBD2. Losses at the gene ends were 0 bases for V and 4 bases for J; bases not matched to a gene: 13. CDR3 length: 20 amino acids. Germline CDR1 reads MNHEY; CDR2 reads SVGEGT.

The chain carries TRBV6-5 and TRBJ2-5; 7 bases line up with TRBD1. Per germline, CDR1 MNHEY and CDR2 SVGAGI. V dropped 3 bases and J dropped 9; count of bases not matched to a gene: 7. CDR3 size: 13 residues. The CDR3: CASSYDRVSAQYF. In DNA form, the CDR3 reads TGTGCCAGCAGTTATGACAGGGTCTCGGCCCAGTACTTC.

The chain is built from TRBV4-1 and TRBJ1-6; tentatively, D is TRBD1 (5 bases). V gave up 0 bases and J gave up 10 bases, with 22 bases separating them. The V gene's germline CDR1 is MGHRA and CDR2 YSYEKL. The CDR3 sequence is 18 residues long. This CDR3 is CASSQDINGPVAGSPLHF. The CDR3 DNA is TGCGCCAGCAGCCAAGATATTAACGGCCCGGTAGCAGGGTCACCCCTCCACTTT.

CDR3 in DNA: TGTGCCAGCAGCGTAGACCCTAGCGGGGGGATCACCGGGGAGCTGTTTTTT. This sequence encodes CASSVDPSGGITGELFF. V and J are TRBV9 and TRBJ2-2, with TRBD2 matching 11 bases. The CDR3 runs to 17 residues. Germline CDR1 SGDLS, CDR2 YYNGEE. V shed 0 bases, J shed 4 bases, and the junction held 5 bases outside the gene matches.

The V and J genes are TRBV11-2 and TRBJ2-7, with D tentatively TRBD1 (5 bases). Deletions cut 3 bases from V and 2 bases from J, with 8 bases between. Germline V gives CDR1 SGHAT, CDR2 FQNNGV. The CDR3 covers 13 residues. The CDR3 reads CASSFQGPYEQYF. In DNA form, the CDR3 reads TGTGCCAGCAGCTTCCAGGGCCCCTACGAGCAGTACTTC.

This chain joins TRBV18 and TRBJ1-1; 7 bases align to TRBD1. Germline lookup yields CDR1 KGHSH and CDR2 LQKENI. The CDR3 contains 15 residues. V lost 2 bases to trimming and J lost 4 bases; unmatched junction nucleotides: 7. The CDR3 DNA follows: TGTGCCAGCTCACCAGGGACAGTTATGGGCACTGAAGCTTTCTTT. Residues: CASSPGTVMGTEAFF.